The 23 T cell receptor beta chains presented below share a single source sample, sequenced in a study of beta chain features in type 1 diabetes. TCRB transcripts that were expressed got sequenced, as all of the isolated RNA had been reverse transcribed. Data came from immunoSEQ multiplex PCR; TCRdb stores just in-frame clones and leaves some out. The sample yields around 170,000 clones, approximately 9.1% seen once. Sample: central memory CD4+ T cells from blood. These receptors all stem from a woman younger than 35 in good health.

The CDR3 sequence is CASSAQGYEQYF. CDR3 DNA: TGTGCCAGCAGTGCACAGGGTTACGAGCAGTACTTC. V is TRBV2 and J is TRBJ2-7; tentative D call: TRBD1 (6 bases). There are 12 residues in the CDR3. Trimming removed 4 bases from V and 4 bases from J, with 8 bases in between. Per the germline V gene, CDR1 is SNHLY and CDR2 is FYNNEI.

The V and J genes are TRBV5-1 and TRBJ2-7; TRBD1 matches 9 bases. The CDR3 length is 15 residues. Germline-derived CDR1 and CDR2 are SGHRS and YFSETQ. The V and J ends lost 3 bases and 4 bases, in that order; junction bases with no gene match: 8. CDR3 sequence: CASSWGQGRSYEQYF. The CDR3 nucleotides read TGCGCCAGCAGCTGGGGACAGGGAAGGTCATACGAGCAGTACTTC.

The chain employs TRBV18 and TRBJ1-5; 8 bases line up with TRBD1. This CDR3 has 21 amino acids. J lost 2 bases, V lost 4 bases, and 22 bases had no gene match. Germline assignment: CDR1 KGHSH and CDR2 LQKENI. Written as DNA, the CDR3 is TGTGCCAGCTCACTGGCGCCCGTTTGGACAGGGTCGGGTTGGGGCAATCAGCCCCAGCATTTT. Translation: CASSLAPVWTGSGWGNQPQHF.

A few counts support this clone. The V call is TRBV5-4, the J call TRBJ2-1; 13 positions agree with TRBD2. The V segment lost 2 bases and the J segment 15 bases; nucleotides outside the gene matches: 5. CDR1 and CDR2 (germline): SGHNT, YYREEE (reference sequence). There are 13 residues in the CDR3. The CDR3 DNA follows: TGTGCCAGCAGCTTAGGACTAGCGGGGGCCCGGTTCTTC. Translation: CASSLGLAGARFF.

This clone has more than one count but fewer than ten. V gene TRBV5-4 combines with J gene TRBJ1-5; D is uncertain. Germline CDR1 and CDR2: SGHNT and YYREEE (reference sequence). The CDR3 extends over 15 amino acids. V lost 0 bases, J lost 2 bases, and 9 bases lay in between. CDR3 amino acids: CASSLAPGGNQPQHF. CDR3 nucleotides: TGTGCCAGCAGCTTGGCCCCAGGCGGCAATCAGCCCCAGCATTTT.

This clone occurred a few times. The CDR3 here is CASSLDGGSTDTQYF. In nucleotides, the CDR3 is TGTGCCAGCAGCTTAGACGGCGGGAGCACAGATACGCAGTATTTT. The rearrangement uses TRBV7-9 and TRBJ2-3, with D tentatively TRBD2 (5 bases). CDR1 SEHNR and CDR2 FQNEAQ come from the germline V gene (reference sequence). The CDR3 extends over 15 amino acids. V gave up 1 base and J gave up 0 bases, with 8 bases separating them.

This chain joins TRBV19 and TRBJ2-7; D is possibly TRBD2 (5 bases). CDR1 is LNHDA, CDR2 SQIVND, per germline (reference sequence). The V end was cut by 5 bases, the J end by 3 bases, with 8 bases between. The CDR3 is 12 residues long. In nucleotides, the CDR3 is TGTGCCAGTAGTCCTGACTACTACGAGCAGTACTTC. This codes for CASSPDYYEQYF.

This clone has more than one count but fewer than ten. The chain carries TRBV7-8 and TRBJ2-7; TRBD2 matches at 9 bases. With V trimmed by 5 bases and J by 6 bases, 5 bases remained unmatched. Germline loops: CDR1 SGHVS, CDR2 FQNEAQ. CDR3 length equals 13 residues. The CDR3 reads CASSAGGQGEQYF. CDR3 nucleotide sequence: TGTGCCAGCAGCGCGGGGGGGCAGGGCGAGCAGTACTTC. Looking up the rest from reference TRBV7-8 and TRBJ2-7 gives the full variable domain: GAGVSQSPRYKVAKRGQDVALRCDPISGHVSLFWYQQALGQGPEFLTYFQNEAQLDKSGLPSDRFFAERPEGSVSTLKIQRTQQEDSAVYLCASSAGGQGEQYFGPGTRLTVT.

The V call is TRBV11-3, the J call TRBJ2-7; TRBD2 matches at 13 bases. J lost 2 bases, V lost 6 bases, and 4 bases had no gene match. The CDR3 sequence is 15 residues long. Germline loops: CDR1 SGHNT, CDR2 YENEEA. The CDR3, as DNA: TGTGCCAGCAGTCCGGGACTAGCGGGAACCTACGAGCAGTACTTC. It yields the protein CASSPGLAGTYEQYF.

The CDR3 here is CASSSATGDQPQHF. CDR3 nucleotides: TGTGCCAGCAGTTCGGCTACGGGGGATCAGCCCCAGCATTTT. The chain is built from TRBV6-5 and TRBJ1-5; a weak D match, TRBD1 (5 bases). The CDR3 is 14 amino acids. Trimming took off 4 bases at V and 5 bases at J, with 12 bases between the two ends. CDR1 is MNHEY and CDR2 is SVGAGI in the germline V gene.

This clone was seen a handful of times. The V gene is TRBV5-1, the J gene TRBJ2-1; 9 nucleotides match TRBD1. The CDR3 is made up of 12 amino acids. Germline V CDR1 and CDR2: SGHRS, YFSETQ. The V and J ends lost 5 bases and 10 bases, in that order; junction bases with no gene match: 4. CDR3 in DNA: TGCGCCAGCAGATATGACAGGGGGGAGCAGTTCTTC. This codes for CASRYDRGEQFF.

V and J are TRBV6-1 and TRBJ2-7; 10 positions match TRBD1. The germline CDR1 and CDR2 sequences are MNHNS and SASEGT. The CDR3 length is 14 residues. Trimming cost V 8 bases and J 1 base; bases outside gene matches: 5. The CDR3 DNA is TGTGCCAGCTGGGGGGACAGGGGATCCTACGAGCAGTACTTC. Its protein product is CASWGDRGSYEQYF.

This clone was seen a handful of times. The rearrangement uses TRBV2 and TRBJ1-5, with 9 bases lining up with TRBD1. Unmatched junction bases numbered 6, after V lost 6 bases and J lost 3 bases. The germline V gene encodes CDR1 SNHLY and CDR2 FYNNEI. CDR3 length: 15 residues. Here the CDR3 reads CASRGTGFLNQPQHF. The CDR3 DNA is TGTGCCAGCAGGGGGACAGGGTTCCTCAATCAGCCCCAGCATTTT. The full variable domain, its missing parts supplied by reference TRBV2 and TRBJ1-5, is EPEVTQTPSHQVTQMGQEVILRCVPISNHLYFYWYRQILGQKVEFLVSFYNNEISEKSEIFDDQFSVERPDGSNFTLKIRSTKLEDSAMYFCASRGTGFLNQPQHFGDGTRLSIL.

This clone has a handful of counts. V and J are TRBV9 and TRBJ2-5, with TRBD2 matching over 16 bases. The CDR3 contains 18 residues. The trim removed 4 bases at V and 1 base at J, leaving 7 bases unmatched. Germline CDR1 reads SGDLS; CDR2 reads YYNGEE. As DNA, the CDR3 is TGTGCCAGCAGCCCCGGGACTAGCGGGGGGGCACCCCAAGAGACCCAGTACTTC. Its protein is CASSPGTSGGAPQETQYF.

The chain is built from TRBV5-1 and TRBJ2-7; maybe TRBD1 (5 bases). CDR3 size: 14 residues. The V gene lost 4 bases and the J gene lost 2 bases, with 13 bases spanning the gap. CDR1 SGHRS and CDR2 YFSETQ come from the germline V gene. CDR3 protein: CASSQSRATYEQYF. In DNA, the CDR3 is TGCGCCAGCAGCCAATCCAGGGCGACCTACGAGCAGTACTTC.

This clone occurred a few times. This chain links TRBV7-2 with TRBJ2-5, with 7 bases matching TRBD2. Losses at the gene ends were 5 bases for V and 1 base for J; bases not matched to a gene: 4. CDR1 is SGHTA and CDR2 is FQGNSA in the germline V gene. The CDR3 is 14 amino acids. The CDR3 nucleotides are TGTGCCAGCAGCCCCAGCGGGGCCCAAGAGACCCAGTACTTC. Protein: CASSPSGAQETQYF.

This clone was counted between two and nine times. This sequence joins TRBV11-2 and TRBJ2-2; 7 bases match TRBD1. The CDR3 totals 14 residues. CDR1 SGHAT and CDR2 FQNNGV come from the germline V gene. V lost 6 bases and J lost 6; bases outside the gene matches: 7. The CDR3 DNA sequence: TGTGCCAGCAGAACAAACAGGGGACCCGGGGAGCTGTTTTTT. Encoded protein: CASRTNRGPGELFF. The entire variable domain, with the rest obtained from reference TRBV11-2 and TRBJ2-2, is as follows: EAGVAQSPRYKIIEKRQSVAFWCNPISGHATLYWYQQILGQGPKLLIQFQNNGVVDDSQLPKDRFSAERLKGVDSTLKIQPAKLEDSAVYLCASRTNRGPGELFFGEGSRLTVL.

Only a few counts were recorded for this clone. V is TRBV6-6 and J is TRBJ1-2; tentatively, D is TRBD1 (5 bases). Germline V gene lookup returns CDR1 MNHNY and CDR2 SVGAGI (reference sequence). The CDR3 is 14 residues long. Trimming removed 8 bases from V and 2 bases from J, with 15 bases in between. Here the CDR3 reads CASVVDRQNYGYTF. As DNA, the CDR3 is TGTGCCAGCGTGGTAGACAGACAAAACTATGGCTACACCTTC.

This clone was seen a handful of times. This chain uses TRBV7-2 with TRBJ2-1; 15 bases agree with TRBD2. CDR1 and CDR2 (germline): SGHTA, FQGNSA. Germline trimming cut 4 bases from V and 12 bases from J; bases unmatched to any gene: 10. The CDR3 runs 16 residues. CDR3 in DNA: TGTGCCAGCAGCTCAGGACTAGCGGGAGGGGGGTCTTGGCAGTTCTTC. Translation: CASSSGLAGGGSWQFF.

This clone was seen more than once but under ten times. The chain is built from TRBV30 and TRBJ2-7, with TRBD1 matching over 8 bases. This CDR3 is 13 amino acids long. The germline gives CDR1 GTSNPN, CDR2 SVGIG (reference sequence). The V gene end was trimmed by 0 bases and the J gene end by 4 bases; junction bases not matched to a gene: 2. CDR3 protein: CAWSVDRGYEQYF. CDR3 DNA: TGTGCCTGGAGTGTTGACAGGGGATACGAGCAGTACTTC.

This clone was recorded once. The chain couples TRBV18 to TRBJ2-2; D is unresolved. The CDR3 extends over 13 amino acids. Between the trimmed V and J ends, which lost 2 bases and 4 bases, there was a span of 5 bases. Germline assignment: CDR1 KGHSH and CDR2 LQKENI. CDR3 in amino acids: CASSPSSTGELFF. CDR3 coding DNA: TGTGCCAGCTCACCAAGCTCCACCGGGGAGCTGTTTTTT.

There are many counts of this clone. This CDR3 is CASRGEFGYNEQFF. CDR3 DNA sequence: TGTGCCAGCCGGGGGGAGTTTGGGTACAATGAGCAGTTCTTC. The V gene is TRBV18, the J gene TRBJ2-1; 7 nucleotides align to TRBD2. The CDR3 length is 14 residues. Germline CDR1 is KGHSH and CDR2 is LQKENI. V lost 8 bases, J lost 4 bases, and 8 bases stayed unmatched.

The chain recombines TRBV30 with TRBJ1-4; D not resolved. V gave up 0 bases and J gave up 8 bases, with 10 bases separating them. The CDR3 is 13 residues long. Germline CDR1 is GTSNPN and CDR2 is SVGIG (reference sequence). This CDR3 reads CAWSVQLWEKLFF. In nucleotides, the CDR3 is TGTGCCTGGAGTGTACAGCTCTGGGAAAAACTGTTTTTT. Full variable domain (rest looked up from reference TRBV30 and TRBJ1-4): SQTIHQWPATLVQPVGSPLSLECTVEGTSNPNLYWYRQAAGRGLQLLFYSVGIGQISSEVPQNLSASRPQDRQFILSSKKLLLSDSGFYLCAWSVQLWEKLFFGSGTQLSVL.